Following are 9 T cell receptor beta chains from one sample sequenced in a study of blood T cell repertoires in COVID-19 (TCRdb year 2020). Receptor amplification or capture employed the immunoSEQ multiplex PCR assay. TCRdb stores this immuneACCESS table with in-frame sequences only. Part of the clones is absent; in the studies checked, under half of the shortfall reflects unresolved V genes, and no reason is known for the rest. The sample records a few hundred thousand clones, 88% of which are singletons. The ten largest clones add up to under 15% of the sample. The source material was PBMCs or T cells enriched from blood (not recorded which). The receptors shown here come from a woman aged 50 to 60 with acute COVID-19.

The gene calls are TRBV5-8 and TRBJ2-7, with D unclear. V was pared by 4 bases and J by 0 bases, with 11 bases between. The CDR3 is made up of 14 amino acids. Germline-derived CDR1 and CDR2 are SGHTS and YDEGEE. CDR3 residues: CASSHDGYSYEQYF. For the CDR3, the DNA is TGTGCCAGCAGCCACGACGGGTACTCCTACGAGCAGTACTTC.

This rearrangement joins TRBV10-3 to TRBJ2-2; possible D gene TRBD2, 5 bases. V shed 10 bases and J shed 4 bases, with 16 bases lying between them. CDR1 is ENHRY, CDR2 SYGVKD, per germline. CDR3 length equals 14 residues. In DNA, the CDR3 is TGTGCCACCGAGGACGGAGGATTCACCGGGGAGCTGTTTTTT. Encoded protein: CATEDGGFTGELFF.

The chain couples TRBV18 to TRBJ1-1; 7 bases fit TRBD1. Germline V gene lookup returns CDR1 KGHSH and CDR2 LQKENI. Germline trimming cut 6 bases from V and 7 bases from J; bases unmatched to any gene: 5. The CDR3 contains 12 residues. The CDR3 loop reads CASSPTGIEAFF. CDR3 coding DNA: TGTGCCAGCTCTCCGACAGGGATTGAAGCTTTCTTT.

The chain carries TRBV9 and TRBJ1-3, with D maybe TRBD1 (6 bases). V lost 0 bases and J lost 1, with 14 bases in between. Germline CDR1 is SGDLS and CDR2 is YYNGEE. The CDR3 is 17 amino acids. The CDR3 reads CASSVVSGVGSGNTIYF. The CDR3 DNA is TGTGCCAGCAGCGTAGTGTCAGGGGTTGGTTCTGGAAACACCATATATTTT.

This clone is a singleton in its sample. CDR3 sequence reads: CSAWTSGSWETQYF. CDR3 sequence (DNA): TGCAGCGCCTGGACTAGCGGGAGTTGGGAGACCCAGTACTTC. V is TRBV29-1 and J is TRBJ2-5, with 13 positions matching TRBD2. CDR1 and CDR2 from the germline V gene are SQVTM and ANQGSEA. Unmatched junction bases numbered 7, after V lost 7 bases and J lost 5 bases. The CDR3 length is 14 residues.

This sequence joins TRBV9 and TRBJ2-6, with a tentative D call TRBD2 (7 bases). Germline values: CDR1 SGDLS, CDR2 YYNGEE. V lost 3 bases to trimming and J lost 1 base, with 17 bases between them. The CDR3 sequence is 18 residues long. The CDR3 bases are TGTGCCAGCAGCGCTGGAGGGGGAGGGTCGTCTGGGGCCAACGTCCTGACTTTC. Translation gives CASSAGGGGSSGANVLTF.

J is TRBJ2-5 and V is TRBV30; no clear D. V was cut by 0 bases and J by 2 bases, with 10 bases left in between. The CDR3 is made up of 14 amino acids. Looked up from germline, CDR1 is GTSNPN and CDR2 is SVGIG (reference sequence). CDR3 nucleotide sequence: TGTGCCTGGAGTGTACACGTTGGTCAAGAGACCCAGTACTTC. Its translation is CAWSVHVGQETQYF.

In regard to this clone: A read error may account for a junction end that differs from germline. The chain is built from TRBV19 and TRBJ1-2; D gene unclear. The germline gives CDR1 LNHDA, CDR2 SQIVND (reference sequence). The CDR3 runs 13 residues. The CDR3 is CASSVDNPRGYTF. Written as DNA, the CDR3 is TGTGCCAGTAGTGTAGACAATCCACGGGGCTACACCTTC.

V gene TRBV27 combines with J gene TRBJ2-6, with TRBD2 as a possible D gene (5 bases). The CDR3 is made up of 16 amino acids. CDR1 and CDR2 from the germline V gene are MNHEY and SMNVEV (reference sequence). Trimming removed 4 bases from V and 4 bases from J, with 14 bases in between. The CDR3 here is CASSWSGYTGANVLTF. The CDR3 bases are TGTGCCAGCAGTTGGTCGGGATACACGGGGGCCAACGTCCTGACTTTC.